Below, one TCR beta chain is given with its context. What it binds is not known. This record comes from a study of OX40 agonist ivuxolimab in advanced cancers. In the study overall: Partial responses were achieved by three patients, one with hepatocellular carcinoma and two with cutaneous melanoma.

Measured with immunoSEQ multiplex PCR; TCRdb has only the in-frame clones, and not every one. This sample has some 83,000 clones, with roughly 90% found just once. This CDR3 is 14 amino acids long. Trimming pared 10 bases from V and 2 bases from J, leaving 16 bases between. The germline gives CDR1 MNHEY, CDR2 SVGAGI. Study-wide results and limits: Average numbers of expanded clones were greater in CD8+ T cells than in CD4+. Doses of 0.1 to 3.0 mg/kg were accompanied by clonal expansion of CD4+ and CD8+ blood T cells by week 6. The authors also found low normalized T-cell clonal expansion in some nonresponders.

This chain uses TRBV6-5 with TRBJ2-3, with D tentatively TRBD2 (6 bases). The specimen comprised CD4+ or CD8+ T cells sorted from blood, sampled in a trial of the OX40 agonist ivuxolimab. This TCR was recovered from an adult with an advanced solid tumor such as melanoma, head and neck, liver or kidney cancer. As DNA, the CDR3 is TGTGCCACCGTTCGGCGGGGATTCACAGATACGCAGTATTTT. Translating gives CATVRRGFTDTQYF.